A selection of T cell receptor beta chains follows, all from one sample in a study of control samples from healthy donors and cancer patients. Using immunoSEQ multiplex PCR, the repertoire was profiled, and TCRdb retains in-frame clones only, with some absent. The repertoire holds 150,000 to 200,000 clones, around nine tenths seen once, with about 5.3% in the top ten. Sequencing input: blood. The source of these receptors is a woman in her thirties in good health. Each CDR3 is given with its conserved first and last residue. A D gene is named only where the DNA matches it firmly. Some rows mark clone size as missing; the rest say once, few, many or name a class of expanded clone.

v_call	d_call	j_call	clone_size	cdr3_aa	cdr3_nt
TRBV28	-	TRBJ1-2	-	CASRKTGGGYTF	TGTGCCAGCAGAAAGACGGGGGGTGGCTACACCTTC
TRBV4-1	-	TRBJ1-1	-	CASSQGVMNTEAFF	TGCGCCAGCAGCCAGGGGGTGATGAACACTGAAGCTTTCTTT
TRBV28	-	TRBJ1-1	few	CASSPRDTLYTEAFF	TGTGCCAGCAGTCCCCGGGACACACTCTACACTGAAGCTTTCTTT
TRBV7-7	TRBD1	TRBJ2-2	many	CASSLGTGNPGELFF	TGTGCTAGCAGCTTAGGGACAGGGAATCCCGGGGAGCTGTTTTTT
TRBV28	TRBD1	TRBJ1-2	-	CASSLTGARNGYTF	TGTGCCAGCAGCTTGACAGGGGCAAGGAATGGCTACACCTTC
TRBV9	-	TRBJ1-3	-	CASSPRGGVGNTIYF	TGTGCCAGCAGCCCCCGGGGAGGGGTGGGAAACACCATATATTTT
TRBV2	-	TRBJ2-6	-	CASSEEMGRSGANVLTF	TGTGCCAGCAGTGAAGAAATGGGGCGCTCTGGGGCCAACGTCCTGACTTTC
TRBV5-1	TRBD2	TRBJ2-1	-	CASSGTSGYREQFF	TGCGCCAGCAGCGGTACTAGCGGGTACCGTGAGCAGTTCTTC
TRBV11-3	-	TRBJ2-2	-	CASSFRNWTDTGELFF	TGTGCCAGCAGCTTCCGAAACTGGACAGACACCGGGGAGCTGTTTTTT
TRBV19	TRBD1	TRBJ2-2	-	CASLTAGTGRTGELFF	TGTGCCAGTCTTACAGCCGGGACAGGTCGCACCGGGGAGCTGTTTTTT
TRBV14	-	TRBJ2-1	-	CASSQFITATSYNEQFF	TGTGCCAGCAGCCAATTCATAACAGCGACCTCCTACAATGAGCAGTTCTTC
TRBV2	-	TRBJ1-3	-	CASSASSGNTIYF	TGTGCCAGCAGTGCCAGCTCTGGAAACACCATATATTTT
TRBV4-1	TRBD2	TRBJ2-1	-	CASAGGPSSEQFF	TGCGCCAGCGCGGGGGGGCCCTCATCAGAGCAGTTCTTC
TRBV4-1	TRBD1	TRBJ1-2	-	CASSQDLGQGQGNGYTF	TGCGCCAGCAGCCAAGATCTGGGACAGGGACAGGGGAATGGCTACACCTTC
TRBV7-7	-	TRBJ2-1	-	CASSRGRTNEQFF	TGTGCTAGCAGTCGGGGCCGAACAAATGAGCAGTTCTTC
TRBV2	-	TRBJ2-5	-	CANKGGYSQETQYF	TGTGCCAACAAAGGCGGATACAGTCAAGAGACCCAGTACTTC
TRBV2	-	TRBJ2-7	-	CASRDWATSYEQYF	TGTGCCAGCCGGGATTGGGCTACATCCTACGAGCAGTACTTC
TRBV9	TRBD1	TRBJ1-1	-	CASRERTGTNTEAFF	TGTGCCAGCAGAGAAAGGACAGGGACGAACACTGAAGCTTTCTTT
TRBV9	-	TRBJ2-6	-	CASSALTGANVLTF	TGTGCCAGCAGCGCCCTGACCGGGGCCAACGTCCTGACTTTC
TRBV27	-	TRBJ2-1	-	CASSPTVNSYNEQFF	TGTGCCAGCAGTCCCACTGTAAATTCCTACAATGAGCAGTTCTTC
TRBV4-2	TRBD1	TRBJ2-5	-	CASSPGGEETQYF	TGTGCCAGCAGCCCAGGGGGCGAGGAGACCCAGTACTTC
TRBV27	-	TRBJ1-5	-	CASSWSDARPQHF	TGTGCCAGCAGTTGGTCCGACGCCCGGCCCCAGCATTTT